A single sample gave rise to the 20 T cell receptor beta chains below, sequenced in a study of Ad26.COV2.S vaccination and SARS-CoV-2 variants. Treatment denoted: 19 received Ad26.COV2.S at low or high dose, single or two shots; 5 received placebo; per-sample allocation not given. Repertoires come from day 63 after the first vaccine or placebo injection. Using immunoSEQ multiplex PCR, the repertoire was profiled, and TCRdb retains in-frame clones only, with some absent. The repertoire includes some 450,000 clones, about 92% of them detected once, and about 4.1% sits in the top ten. Sequencing was performed on peripheral blood, taken in a trial of Ad26.COV2.S vaccine versus placebo. Receptors were obtained from a person between 18 and 65 years old who received the Ad26.COV2.S COVID-19 vaccine or a placebo.

V usage is TRBV24-1 and J usage is TRBJ2-5, with a possible D match to TRBD2 (5 bases). CDR1 is KGHDR and CDR2 is SFDVKD in the germline V gene. This CDR3 comprises 13 residues. Trimming took 6 bases from V and 2 from J, leaving 9 bases between them. CDR3 sequence (DNA): TGTGCCACCAGTCCCAGGACTCAAGAGACCCAGTACTTC. Amino acid sequence: CATSPRTQETQYF.

The chain recombines TRBV2 with TRBJ1-4; no reliable D call. Germline CDR1 SNHLY, CDR2 FYNNEI. The CDR3 spans 13 residues. V gave up 3 bases and J gave up 13 bases, with 15 bases separating them. Here the CDR3 reads CASSEGRGVVLFF. The CDR3 coding sequence is TGTGCCAGCAGTGAGGGTAGAGGTGTTGTACTGTTTTTT.

This clone was observed a single time. This chain uses TRBV19 with TRBJ2-3; D unresolved. This CDR3 is 15 amino acids long. With 4 bases removed from V and 5 bases from J, the gap between germline ends came to 16 bases. Germline CDR1 and CDR2: LNHDA and SQIVND (reference sequence). The CDR3 nucleotides read TGTGCCAGTAGTACAGACGGACGAGGTCGAGATACGCAGTATTTT. It specifies CASSTDGRGRDTQYF.

The V gene is TRBV28, the J gene TRBJ1-1; D remains ambiguous. The V end was cut by 1 base, the J end by 7 bases, with 10 bases between. CDR3 size: 13 residues. Germline V gene data show CDR1 as MDHEN and CDR2 as SYDVKM. Written as DNA, the CDR3 is TGTGCCAGCAGTTTATTTCGGACGGGTGAAGCTTTCTTT. It specifies CASSLFRTGEAFF.

A few counts support this clone. The chain uses TRBV9 and TRBJ2-3, with D tentatively TRBD2 (5 bases). The germline V and J ends were trimmed by 0 bases and 4 bases, with 9 bases remaining between them. CDR1 SGDLS and CDR2 YYNGEE come from the germline V gene. This CDR3 has 14 residues. The CDR3 sequence: CASSVGRGADTQYF. DNA for the CDR3: TGTGCCAGCAGCGTAGGCCGGGGTGCAGATACGCAGTATTTT.

The rearrangement joins TRBV7-9 to TRBJ2-2; no clear D gene. V lost 5 bases to trimming and J lost 6 bases, with 10 bases between them. Germline-derived CDR1 and CDR2 are SEHNR and FQNEAQ (reference sequence). CDR3 size: 13 residues. CDR3 sequence: CASSPWVPGELFF. Here the CDR3 DNA reads TGTGCCAGCAGCCCGTGGGTCCCCGGGGAGCTGTTTTTT.

The chain recombines TRBV2 with TRBJ1-4; possibly TRBD1 for D (6 bases). CDR1 is SNHLY and CDR2 is FYNNEI in the germline V gene. This CDR3 contains 14 residues. Trimming cost V 5 bases and J 0 bases, with 7 bases left between them. The CDR3 protein is CASSRGATNEKLFF. The CDR3 region has the DNA TGTGCCAGCAGTAGGGGGGCAACTAATGAAAAACTGTTTTTT.

The rearrangement uses TRBV5-4 and TRBJ2-1, with D possibly matching TRBD2 (6 bases). V lost 4 bases and J lost 5, with 10 bases in between. The germline V gene encodes CDR1 SGHNT and CDR2 YYREEE (reference sequence). CDR3 size: 13 residues. The CDR3 DNA reads as TGTGCCAGCAGCCGGACTACAAACAATGAGCAGTTCTTC. Protein sequence: CASSRTTNNEQFF.

The gene calls are TRBV28 and TRBJ2-1, with TRBD2 matching over 9 bases. This CDR3 contains 14 residues. CDR1 and CDR2 (germline): MDHEN, SYDVKM. Trimming removed 7 bases from V and 4 bases from J; junction bases left unmatched: 5. Written as DNA, the CDR3 is TGTGCCAGCATGGGCGGGAGGGCTTACAATGAGCAGTTCTTC. This sequence encodes CASMGGRAYNEQFF. Variable domain in full (rest from reference TRBV28 and TRBJ2-1): DVKVTQSSRYLVKRTGEKVFLECVQDMDHENMFWYRQDPGLGLRLIYFSYDVKMKEKGDIPEGYSVSREKKERFSLILESASTNQTSMYLCASMGGRAYNEQFFGPGTRLTVL.

This chain uses TRBV7-2 with TRBJ2-7; 11 positions agree with TRBD2. This CDR3 region has 15 residues. Germline V CDR1 and CDR2: SGHTA, FQGNSA. V lost 5 bases and J lost 4; bases outside the gene matches: 7. CDR3 amino acids: CASSPSGTSGYEQYF. The DNA for the CDR3 is TGTGCCAGCAGCCCCTCCGGGACTAGCGGATACGAGCAGTACTTC. Based on the CDR3 plus reference TRBV7-2 and TRBJ2-7, the full variable domain is GAGVSQSPSNKVTEKGKDVELRCDPISGHTALYWYRQSLGQGLEFLIYFQGNSAPDKSGLPSDRFSAERTGGSVSTLTIQRTQQEDSAVYLCASSPSGTSGYEQYFGPGTRLTVT.

This clone was recorded only once. J is TRBJ2-3 and V is TRBV7-3, with TRBD2 identical over 10 bases. The germline CDR1 and CDR2 sequences are SGHTA and FQGTGA. The CDR3 is 15 amino acids. The V and J ends lost 5 bases and 4 bases, in that order; junction bases with no gene match: 6. CDR3 in DNA: TGTGCCAGCAGCCGTAGCGGGAGGAACTCAGATACGCAGTATTTT. Encoded protein: CASSRSGRNSDTQYF.

This chain links TRBV7-2 with TRBJ2-5, with D perhaps assigned TRBD1 or TRBD2 (5 bases each). Trimming removed 1 base from V and 4 bases from J, with 10 bases in between. The length of the CDR3 is 14 residues. Germline V gene lookup returns CDR1 SGHTA and CDR2 FQGNSA. The CDR3 reads CASSLVPGTETQYF. The DNA of the CDR3 is TGTGCCAGCAGCTTAGTTCCAGGGACAGAGACCCAGTACTTC.

V gene TRBV29-1 combines with J gene TRBJ2-7; 9 bases are shared with TRBD2. J lost 5 bases, V lost 0 bases, and 14 bases had no gene match. CDR1 is SQVTM, CDR2 ANQGSEA, per germline. The CDR3 has 17 residues. The CDR3 spells CSVEDTPGLAFYHEQYF. CDR3 coding DNA: TGCAGCGTTGAAGATACCCCTGGACTAGCGTTTTATCACGAGCAGTACTTC.

The chain has TRBV28 and TRBJ1-5; a possible D gene is TRBD1 (5 bases). The germline gives CDR1 MDHEN, CDR2 SYDVKM. Trimming stripped 2 bases from V and 1 base from J, with 12 bases between. CDR3 length: 16 amino acids. The CDR3 protein is CASSLGGTNSNQPQHF. CDR3 DNA: TGTGCCAGCAGTTTAGGCGGGACTAACAGCAATCAGCCCCAGCATTTT.

The rearrangement joins TRBV12-3 or TRBV12-4 to TRBJ2-1; D call uncertain. This CDR3 is built from 13 residues. V lost 5 bases and J 10 bases, leaving 15 bases between the germline ends. The CDR3 loop is CASSLPGLSEQFF. The CDR3 DNA sequence: TGTGCCAGCAGTCTCCCGGGCCTATCCGAGCAGTTCTTC.

The J gene is TRBJ1-4, the V gene TRBV6-5, with D maybe TRBD1 (5 bases). CDR3 length: 14 amino acids. Germline V gene data show CDR1 as MNHEY and CDR2 as SVGAGI. V lost 8 bases and J 2 bases, leaving 12 bases between the germline ends. The CDR3 DNA follows: TGTGCCAGCTTGGGGGGGTATACTAATGAAAAACTGTTTTTT. Protein product: CASLGGYTNEKLFF.

The chain carries TRBV19 and TRBJ2-4; D is undetermined. Trimming removed 3 bases at V and 8 bases at J, with 14 bases between. The germline V gene encodes CDR1 LNHDA and CDR2 SQIVND (reference sequence). The CDR3 totals 14 residues. The CDR3 protein is CASSMGPSLDIQYF. The CDR3 coding sequence is TGTGCCAGTAGTATGGGCCCGTCGTTGGACATTCAGTACTTC.

J is TRBJ2-2 and V is TRBV15, with D perhaps TRBD2 (5 bases). V was trimmed by 0 bases and J by 0 bases, leaving 8 bases between them. CDR1 is LNHNV, CDR2 YYDKDF, per germline (reference sequence). CDR3 length: 16 amino acids. This CDR3 is CATSRDEGPNTGELFF. In nucleotides, the CDR3 is TGTGCCACCAGCAGAGATGAGGGCCCGAACACCGGGGAGCTGTTTTTT.

The rearrangement uses TRBV29-1 and TRBJ2-3, with D perhaps matching TRBD2 (6 bases). Between the trimmed V and J ends, which lost 5 bases and 6 bases, there was a span of 12 bases. Per the germline V gene, CDR1 is SQVTM and CDR2 is ANQGSEA. CDR3 length: 12 residues. CDR3: CSVTASGDTQYF. As DNA, the CDR3 is TGCAGCGTTACAGCCAGCGGGGATACGCAGTATTTT.

The J gene is TRBJ2-3, the V gene TRBV7-9; 11 positions match TRBD1. V lost 5 bases to trimming and J lost 3 bases; unmatched junction nucleotides: 4. Germline V gene lookup returns CDR1 SEHNR and CDR2 FQNEAQ (reference sequence). The CDR3 spans 15 residues. The CDR3 loop reads CASSRRDRGTDTQYF. DNA of the CDR3: TGTGCCAGCAGCAGACGGGACAGGGGGACAGATACGCAGTATTTT. Full variable domain (rest looked up from reference TRBV7-9 and TRBJ2-3): DTGVSQNPRHKITKRGQNVTFRCDPISEHNRLYWYRQTLGQGPEFLTYFQNEAQLEKSRLLSDRFSAERPKGSFSTLEIQRTEQGDSAMYLCASSRRDRGTDTQYFGPGTRLTVL.